These 10 T cell receptor beta chains share one sample of origin, sequenced in a study of T cells expressing NK-cell markers (dated by TCRdb to the early 2020s). Libraries were constructed by 5' RACE. The run used an Illumina HiSeq 2000. The reads went through TCRdb reprocessing, and each CDR3 protein sequence gets one entry with no DNA. The sample's own table lists more than 120,000 distinct CDR3 sequences. Less than 15% of the sample lies in the top ten. Sequencing was done on a sample of blood T cells: a sorted CD56 or NKG2C T cell subset, CD4+ or CD8+ T cells, or bulk PBMC T cells (not recorded which). The receptors come from a man aged 18 to 29 in good health. Donor details come from another sample of the same person, matched by shared clones.

The V and J genes are TRBV30 and TRBJ2-7; without DNA, the TCRdb call of TRBD1 cannot be checked. The germline gives CDR1 GTSNPN, CDR2 SVGIG (reference sequence). The CDR3 has 15 residues. The CDR3 spells CAWSPDRYRVEEQYF.

The chain recombines TRBV2 with TRBJ2-1; TCRdb reports TRBD2, a call that lacks DNA to check it against. The CDR3 is 16 amino acids. CDR1 and CDR2 from the germline V gene are SNHLY and FYNNEI. The CDR3 loop reads CASSAIASGVYNEQFF.

This CDR3 reads CASSLSGWVTEAFF. The chain has TRBV27 and TRBJ1-1. The CDR3 is 14 amino acids. Germline assignment: CDR1 MNHEY and CDR2 SMNVEV (reference sequence).

The chain is built from TRBV5-5 and TRBJ2-1; TCRdb selects TRBD2, and the lack of DNA leaves this call unchecked. CDR3 length equals 15 residues. Germline V lookup: CDR1 SGHKS, CDR2 YYEKEE (reference sequence). The CDR3 loop is CASSFHFLAGNEQFF.

The chain uses TRBV5-5 and TRBJ2-7; the TCRdb call, TRBD1, lacks DNA for checking. The CDR3 runs to 16 residues. CDR1 is SGHKS and CDR2 is YYEKEE in the germline V gene (reference sequence). CDR3 in amino acids: CASSLTGQGISYEQYF.

The chain links TRBV15 to TRBJ2-5. The CDR3 length is 14 residues. Germline values: CDR1 LNHNV, CDR2 YYDKDF (reference sequence). The CDR3 sequence is CATSRAESQETQYF.

The rearrangement links TRBV5-6 to TRBJ2-7. The CDR3 length is 14 residues. Germline CDR1 and CDR2: SGHDT and YYEEEE. The CDR3 is CASSLWTDPYEQYF. Variable domain in full (rest from reference TRBV5-6 and TRBJ2-7): DAGVTQSPTHLIKTRGQQVTLRCSPKSGHDTVSWYQQALGQGPQFIFQYYEEEERQRGNFPDRFSGHQFPNYSSELNVNALLLGDSALYLCASSLWTDPYEQYFGPGTRLTVT.

This sequence joins TRBV27 and TRBJ2-7; absent DNA, TCRdb's TRBD2 call cannot be checked. CDR3 size: 12 residues. Germline-derived CDR1 and CDR2 are MNHEY and SMNVEV (reference sequence). Here the CDR3 reads CASSWDGLGQYF.

The chain employs TRBV28 and TRBJ1-1. This CDR3 region has 14 residues. CDR1 and CDR2 (germline): MDHEN, SYDVKM. CDR3 protein: CASSPLWANTEAFF.

This rearrangement joins TRBV4-3 to TRBJ2-1; TCRdb picks TRBD2, but there is no DNA to check that call. Looked up from germline, CDR1 is LGHNA and CDR2 is YSLEER. This CDR3 comprises 17 residues. This chain's CDR3 is CASSQDHGLAGRNEQFF.